This T cell receptor beta chain appears in the sequencing data of a study of control samples from healthy donors and cancer patients. Only in-frame clones appear in the TCRdb table, and some are missing; sequencing was by immunoSEQ multiplex PCR. The data hold about 74,000 clones, with more than 70% observed a single time. CDR3 size: 12 residues. Trimming pared 0 bases from V and 8 bases from J, leaving 4 bases between. CDR1 is LNHNV, CDR2 YYDKDF, per germline (reference sequence). Sample: blood. The sequence was obtained from a woman aged 45-59 years in good health. V and J are TRBV15 and TRBJ1-4; no clear D gene. The CDR3: CATSRDLEKLFF. The CDR3 DNA reads as TGTGCCACCAGCAGAGATCTCGAAAAACTGTTTTTT.